The present TCR beta chain was sequenced within a study of graft-versus-host responses after intestinal transplantation. Turning to the study itself: Transplant recipients had multivisceral, liver-intestinal, or isolated intestinal grafts. Each recipient received anti-thymocyte globulin induction, then tacrolimus and steroids for 3 to 4 years.

Details on this clone: The antigen remains unidentified.

Study results and caveats: Individuals who had graft-donor T cell macrochimerism had allografts that showed high graft-versus-host to host-versus-graft clonal ratios. The marrow of recipients harbored GvH clones, and ileum or blood showed some of them first.

TCRdb's table, derived via immunoSEQ multiplex PCR, lists solely in-frame clones and lacks some. Among roughly 97,000 clones listed, 91% were seen once. This receptor was taken from a human donor who was the organ donor for an intestinal transplant. The material sequenced was unstimulated CD4+ T cells sorted from spleen or lymph node cells, taken before transplant.

CDR3 amino acids: CASSSRQGESGYTF. The CDR3 nucleotides read TGTGCCAGCAGTTCCCGACAGGGGGAGAGTGGCTACACCTTC. The chain recombines TRBV2 with TRBJ1-2, with 9 bases fitting TRBD1. The CDR3 is 14 amino acids. CDR1 and CDR2 (germline): SNHLY, FYNNEI. V dropped 5 bases and J dropped 7; count of bases not matched to a gene: 8.